This T cell receptor beta chain was found in a study of CD8 T cells in Susac syndrome. CDR3 size: 15 residues. Trimming removed 3 bases from V and 5 bases from J, with 16 bases in between. Germline CDR1 reads LNHDA; CDR2 reads SQIVND (reference sequence). It was with random hexamers that roughly 0.5 to 1 ug RNA was reverse transcribed. A single record per CDR3 protein comes from TCRdb applying MiXCR to the immunoSEQ multiplex PCR reads. Of about 300,000 distinct CDR3 sequences detected, around 91% appear once; the ten largest clones hold roughly 0.17%. Overall study results and limits: Individuals included in the TCR sequencing and HLA analysis were acknowledged by the study to be relatively few in number.

This clonotype was seen a handful of times. Its specificity is unknown. The chain employs TRBV19 and TRBJ1-1; possible D gene TRBD1, 6 bases. Source material: CD8+ T cells from PBMCs. The TCR sequence derives from a human donor with multiple sclerosis. The CDR3 spells CASSMSTGWVTEAFF. CDR3 bases: TGTGCCAGTAGTATGTCTACAGGGTGGGTGACTGAAGCTTTCTTT.